This T cell receptor beta chain is from a study of blood T cell repertoires in COVID-19. Study summary: From T cells, B-cell-depleted T cells, or PBMCs came the material, which was cDNA or gDNA.

This CDR3 is 15 amino acids long. Germline CDR1 is SGHNT and CDR2 is YYREEE (reference sequence). The trim removed 0 bases at V and 2 bases at J, leaving 0 bases unmatched. Authors' analysis steps: Estimated nucleated cell counts came from reference gene primer amplification. Measured with immunoSEQ multiplex PCR; TCRdb has only the in-frame clones, and not every one. That table is the source of V, J and clone size, and D and trimming were worked out from the DNA. The sample includes 100,000 or so clones, about 95% of them seen just once. The specimen was peripheral blood. This TCR was recovered from a human donor with active COVID-19. The donor label of this sample is uncertain. V is TRBV5-4 and J is TRBJ1-5, with 9 nucleotides matching TRBD1. As DNA, the CDR3 is TGTGCCAGCAGCTTGGGGACAGGGGGCAATCAGCCCCAGCATTTT. This codes for CASSLGTGGNQPQHF. Based on the CDR3 plus reference TRBV5-4 and TRBJ1-5, the full variable domain is ETGVTQSPTHLIKTRGQQVTLRCSSQSGHNTVSWYQQALGQGPQFIFQYYREEENGRGNFPPRFSGLQFPNYSSELNVNALELDDSALYLCASSLGTGGNQPQHFGDGTRLSIL.